This T cell receptor beta chain is from a study of vaccination and CD4 T cells after COVID-19. On the study more broadly: Subjects got two shots of BNT162b2 or mRNA-1273 vaccine.

This clonotype has more than one count but fewer than ten. Its specificity is not known. Germline V gene lookup returns CDR1 LGHNT and CDR2 FRNRAP. The CDR3 runs 14 residues. V was cut by 7 bases and J by 2 bases, with 12 bases left in between. The Oncomine TCR Beta short-read assay sequenced DNA from cultured CD4+ T cells. From cultured CD4+ T cells, genomic DNA was extracted. TCRdb re-analysed the PCR reads in MiXCR, keeping a single row per CDR3 protein. The sample lists around 20,000 distinct CDR3 sequences, 40% occurring once. Treatment of the sample: approximately nine-day PBMC culture with coronavirus spike peptide pools or control peptides (ViraFEST assay). PCR tests turned positive between March and December 2020, before US Alpha, Beta and Delta variants.

The V and J genes are TRBV12-5 and TRBJ1-5, with D perhaps matching TRBD1 (5 bases). Specimen: CD4+ T cells from blood, cultured in vitro, collected after SARS-CoV-2 vaccination. This clonotype originated in a human donor who had recovered from COVID-19. As DNA, the CDR3 is TGTGCTAGTGCCCCAGCGGGGGGCAATCAGCCCCAGCATTTT. It specifies CASAPAGGNQPQHF.